This record covers a single T cell receptor beta chain. The sample belongs to a study of control samples from healthy donors and cancer patients. Profiling relied on immunoSEQ multiplex PCR, and the TCRdb table lists in-frame clones only, not all of them. This table holds approximately 140,000 clones, 93% found once. The sample was blood. This sequence was found in a man between 18 and 29 years old in good health.

The CDR3 reads CASSQVAGGNEKLFF. CDR3 nucleotides: TGTGCCAGCAGCCAAGTGGCAGGGGGAAATGAAAAACTGTTTTTT. The chain combines TRBV3-1 (or the pseudogene TRBV3-2) with TRBJ1-4; 7 bases match TRBD1. Germline trimming cut 1 base from V and 5 bases from J; bases unmatched to any gene: 4. CDR1 is LGHDT, CDR2 YNNKEL, per germline (reference sequence). This CDR3 comprises 15 residues.